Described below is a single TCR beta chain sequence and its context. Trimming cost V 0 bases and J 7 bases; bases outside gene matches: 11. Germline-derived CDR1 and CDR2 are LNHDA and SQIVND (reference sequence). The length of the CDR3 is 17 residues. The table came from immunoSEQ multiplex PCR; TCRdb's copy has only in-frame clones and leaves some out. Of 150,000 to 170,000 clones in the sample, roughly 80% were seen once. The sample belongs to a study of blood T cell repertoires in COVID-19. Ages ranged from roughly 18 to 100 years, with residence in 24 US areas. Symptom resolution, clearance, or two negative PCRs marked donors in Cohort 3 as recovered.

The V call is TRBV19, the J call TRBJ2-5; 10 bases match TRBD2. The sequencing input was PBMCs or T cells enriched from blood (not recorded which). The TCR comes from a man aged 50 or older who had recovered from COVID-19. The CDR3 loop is CASSIDRSSGGSRTQYF. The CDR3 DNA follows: TGTGCCAGTAGTATAGATCGATCTAGCGGGGGCTCACGGACCCAGTACTTC.